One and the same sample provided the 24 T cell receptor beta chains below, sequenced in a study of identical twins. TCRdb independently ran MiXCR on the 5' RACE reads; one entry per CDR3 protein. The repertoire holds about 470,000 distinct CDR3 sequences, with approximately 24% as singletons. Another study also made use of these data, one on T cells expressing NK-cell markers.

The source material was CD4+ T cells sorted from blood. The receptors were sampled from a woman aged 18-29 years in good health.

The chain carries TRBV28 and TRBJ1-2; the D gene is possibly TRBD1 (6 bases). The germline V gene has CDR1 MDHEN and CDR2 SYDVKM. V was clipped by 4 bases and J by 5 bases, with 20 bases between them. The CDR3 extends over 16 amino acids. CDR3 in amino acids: CASSSFQGQREYGYTF. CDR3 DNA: TGTGCCAGCAGTTCCTTTCAAGGACAGAGGGAATATGGCTACACCTTC.

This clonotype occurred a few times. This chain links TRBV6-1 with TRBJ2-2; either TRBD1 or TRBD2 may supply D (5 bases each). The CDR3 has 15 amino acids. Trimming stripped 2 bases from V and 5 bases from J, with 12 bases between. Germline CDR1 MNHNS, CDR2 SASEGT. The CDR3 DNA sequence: TGTGCCAGCAGTGAATCTAGAGGGGTGACCGGGGAGCTGTTTTTT. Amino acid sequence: CASSESRGVTGELFF.

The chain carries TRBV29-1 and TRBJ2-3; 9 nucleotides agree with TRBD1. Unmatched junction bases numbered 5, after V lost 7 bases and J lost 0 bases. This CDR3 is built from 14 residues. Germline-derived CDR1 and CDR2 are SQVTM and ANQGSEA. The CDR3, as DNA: TGCAGCGGTGGACAGGGGTCAAGCACAGATACGCAGTATTTT. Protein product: CSGGQGSSTDTQYF.

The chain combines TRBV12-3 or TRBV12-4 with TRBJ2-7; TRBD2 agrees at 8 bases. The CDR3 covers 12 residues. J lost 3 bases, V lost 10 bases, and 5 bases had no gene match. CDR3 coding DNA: TGTGCCACAGCGGGGGTCCTCTACGAGCAGTACTTC. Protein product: CATAGVLYEQYF.

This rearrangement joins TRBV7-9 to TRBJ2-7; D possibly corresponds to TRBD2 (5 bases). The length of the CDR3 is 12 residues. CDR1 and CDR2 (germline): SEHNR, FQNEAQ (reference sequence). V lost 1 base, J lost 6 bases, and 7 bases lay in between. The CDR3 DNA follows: TGTGCCAGCAGCTTAGACGCGGGCGAGCAGTACTTC. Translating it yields CASSLDAGEQYF.

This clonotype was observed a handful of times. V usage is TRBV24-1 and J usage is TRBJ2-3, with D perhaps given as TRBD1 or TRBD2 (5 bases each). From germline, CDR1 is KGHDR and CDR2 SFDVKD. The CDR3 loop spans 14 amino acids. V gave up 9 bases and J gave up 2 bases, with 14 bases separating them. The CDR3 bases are TGTGCCACCGCGGACTTCAGGGACACAGATACGCAGTATTTT. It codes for CATADFRDTDTQYF.

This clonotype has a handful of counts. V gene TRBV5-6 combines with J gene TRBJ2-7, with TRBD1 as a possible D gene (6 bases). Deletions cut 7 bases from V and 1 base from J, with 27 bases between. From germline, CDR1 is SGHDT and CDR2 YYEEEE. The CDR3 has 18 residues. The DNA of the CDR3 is TGTGCCAGCGGCAAATTTCAGAGCCAGGGGTATTATTCCTACGAGCAGTACTTC. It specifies CASGKFQSQGYYSYEQYF.

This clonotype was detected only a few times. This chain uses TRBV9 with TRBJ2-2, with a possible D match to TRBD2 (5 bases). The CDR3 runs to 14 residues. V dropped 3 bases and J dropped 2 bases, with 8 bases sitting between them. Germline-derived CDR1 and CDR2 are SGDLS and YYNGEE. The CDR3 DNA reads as TGTGCCAGCAGCGGCCGGGGTAACACCGGGGAGCTGTTTTTT. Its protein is CASSGRGNTGELFF.

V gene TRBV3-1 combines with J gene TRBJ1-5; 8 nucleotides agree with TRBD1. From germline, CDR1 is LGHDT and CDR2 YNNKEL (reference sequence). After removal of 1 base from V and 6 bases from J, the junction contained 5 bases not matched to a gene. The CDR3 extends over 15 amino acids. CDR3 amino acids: CASSQGSGGVQPQHF. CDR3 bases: TGTGCCAGCAGCCAAGGTTCAGGGGGCGTTCAGCCCCAGCATTTT.

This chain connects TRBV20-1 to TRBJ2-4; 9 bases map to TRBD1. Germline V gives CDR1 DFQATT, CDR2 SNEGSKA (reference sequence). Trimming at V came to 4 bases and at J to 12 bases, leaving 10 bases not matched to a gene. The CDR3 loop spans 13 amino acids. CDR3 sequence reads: CSATSGTGISQYF. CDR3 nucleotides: TGCAGTGCTACCTCCGGGACAGGGATAAGTCAGTACTTC.

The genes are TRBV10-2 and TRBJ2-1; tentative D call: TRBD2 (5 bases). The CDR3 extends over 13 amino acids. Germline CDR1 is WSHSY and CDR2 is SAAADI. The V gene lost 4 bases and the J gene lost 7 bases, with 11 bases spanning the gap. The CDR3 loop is CASSGGRVNEQFF. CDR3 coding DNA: TGCGCCAGCAGTGGAGGGCGCGTGAATGAGCAGTTCTTC.

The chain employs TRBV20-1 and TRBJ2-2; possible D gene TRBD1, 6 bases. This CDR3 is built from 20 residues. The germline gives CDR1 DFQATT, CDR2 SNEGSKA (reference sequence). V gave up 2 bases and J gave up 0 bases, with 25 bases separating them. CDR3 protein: CSARRVGAASLFANTGELFF. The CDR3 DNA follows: TGCAGTGCTAGAAGGGTGGGGGCAGCTTCTCTCTTCGCGAACACCGGGGAGCTGTTTTTT.

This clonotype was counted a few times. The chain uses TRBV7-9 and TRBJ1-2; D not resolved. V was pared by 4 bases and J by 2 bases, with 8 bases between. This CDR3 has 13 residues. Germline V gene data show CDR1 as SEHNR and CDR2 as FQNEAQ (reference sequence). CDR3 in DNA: TGTGCCAGCAGCTCGTTTTCCAACTATGGCTACACCTTC. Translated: CASSSFSNYGYTF.

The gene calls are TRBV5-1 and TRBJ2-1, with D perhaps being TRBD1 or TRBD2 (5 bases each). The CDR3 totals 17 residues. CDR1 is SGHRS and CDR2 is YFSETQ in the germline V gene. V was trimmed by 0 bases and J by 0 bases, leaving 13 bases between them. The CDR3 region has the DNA TGCGCCAGCAGCTTGGCAACCGGGACCGACTCCTACAATGAGCAGTTCTTC. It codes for CASSLATGTDSYNEQFF.

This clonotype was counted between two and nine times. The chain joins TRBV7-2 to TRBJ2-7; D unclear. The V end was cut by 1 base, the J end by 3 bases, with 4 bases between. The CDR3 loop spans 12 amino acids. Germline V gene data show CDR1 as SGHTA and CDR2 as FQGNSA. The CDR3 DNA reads TGTGCCAGCAGCTTAGACGTCTACGAGCAGTACTTC. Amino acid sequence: CASSLDVYEQYF.

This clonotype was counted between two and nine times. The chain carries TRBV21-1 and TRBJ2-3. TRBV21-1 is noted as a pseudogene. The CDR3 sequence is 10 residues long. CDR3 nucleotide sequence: TGTGCCAGCATAGGCCGTACGCAGTATTTT. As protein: CASIGRTQYF.

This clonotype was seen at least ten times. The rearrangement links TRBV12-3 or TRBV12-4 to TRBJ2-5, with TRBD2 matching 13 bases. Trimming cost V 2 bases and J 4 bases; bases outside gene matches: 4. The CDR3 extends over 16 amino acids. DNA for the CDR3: TGTGCCAGCAGTTTAAGGACTAGCGGGAGAACAGAGACCCAGTACTTC. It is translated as CASSLRTSGRTETQYF.

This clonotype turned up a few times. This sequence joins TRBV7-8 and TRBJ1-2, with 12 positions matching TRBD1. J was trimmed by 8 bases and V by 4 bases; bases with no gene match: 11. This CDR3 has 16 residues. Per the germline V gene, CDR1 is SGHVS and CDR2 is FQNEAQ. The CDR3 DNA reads TGTGCCAGCAGCTCCTCCCCGGGACAGGGGGCGGGGGGCTACACCTTC. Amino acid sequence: CASSSSPGQGAGGYTF. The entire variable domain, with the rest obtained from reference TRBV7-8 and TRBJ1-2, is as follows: GAGVSQSPRYKVAKRGQDVALRCDPISGHVSLFWYQQALGQGPEFLTYFQNEAQLDKSGLPSDRFFAERPEGSVSTLKIQRTQQEDSAVYLCASSSSPGQGAGGYTFGSGTRLTVV.

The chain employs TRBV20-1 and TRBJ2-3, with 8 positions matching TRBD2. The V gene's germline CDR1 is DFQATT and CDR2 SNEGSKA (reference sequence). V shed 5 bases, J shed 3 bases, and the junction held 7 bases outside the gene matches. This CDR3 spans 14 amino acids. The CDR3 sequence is CSAPVLAGTDTQYF. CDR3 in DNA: TGCAGTGCTCCCGTCCTAGCGGGTACAGATACGCAGTATTTT.

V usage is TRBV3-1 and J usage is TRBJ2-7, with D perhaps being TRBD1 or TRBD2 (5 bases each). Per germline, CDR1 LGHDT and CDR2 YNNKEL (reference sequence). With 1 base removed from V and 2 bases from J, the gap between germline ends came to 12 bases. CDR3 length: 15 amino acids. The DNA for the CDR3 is TGTGCCAGCAGCCAAGGGGGACGGGGACCCTACGAGCAGTACTTC. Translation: CASSQGGRGPYEQYF.

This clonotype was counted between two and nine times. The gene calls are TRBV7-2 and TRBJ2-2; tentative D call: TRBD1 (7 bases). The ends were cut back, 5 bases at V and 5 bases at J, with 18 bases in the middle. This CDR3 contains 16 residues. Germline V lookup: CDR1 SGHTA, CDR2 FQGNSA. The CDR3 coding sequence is TGTGCCAGCAGCCCAGCTCAGGGGGGAGATACCGGGGAGCTGTTTTTT. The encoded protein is CASSPAQGGDTGELFF.

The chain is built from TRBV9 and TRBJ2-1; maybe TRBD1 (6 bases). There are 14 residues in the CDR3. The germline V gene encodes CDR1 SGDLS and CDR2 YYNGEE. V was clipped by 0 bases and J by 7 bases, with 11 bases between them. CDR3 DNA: TGTGCCAGCAGCGTAGAATCCAGGGGTAATGAGCAGTTCTTC. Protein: CASSVESRGNEQFF.

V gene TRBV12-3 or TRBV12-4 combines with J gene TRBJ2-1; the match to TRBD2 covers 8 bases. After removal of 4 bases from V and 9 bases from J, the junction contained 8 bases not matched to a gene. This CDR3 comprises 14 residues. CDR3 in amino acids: CASSWGTSHGEQFF. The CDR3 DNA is TGTGCCAGCAGTTGGGGGACTAGTCACGGTGAGCAGTTCTTC.

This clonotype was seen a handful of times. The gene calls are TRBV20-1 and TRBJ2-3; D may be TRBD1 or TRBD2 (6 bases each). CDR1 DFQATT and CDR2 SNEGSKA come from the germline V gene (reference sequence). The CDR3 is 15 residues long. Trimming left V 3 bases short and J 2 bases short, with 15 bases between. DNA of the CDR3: TGCAGTGCTAGCCCGAAAGGGGGGTACACAGATACGCAGTATTTT. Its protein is CSASPKGGYTDTQYF.